These 29 T cell receptor beta chains were sequenced from one sample in a study of beta chain features in type 1 diabetes. Study-wide findings and caveats: When Type 1 diabetes patients were examined, their TCRB CDR3s proved moderately but significantly shorter in all four CD4+ subsets.

Every isolated RNA sample was fully reverse transcribed, so sequencing captured expressed TCRB transcripts. The protocol was immunoSEQ multiplex PCR, while the TCRdb copy is restricted to in-frame clones and leaves out a portion. The table has about 340,000 clones, 13% seen once. Their recognized antigens are unknown. The sequenced material came from naive CD4+ T cells from blood. The receptors originated from a woman younger than 30 with type 1 diabetes.

This clone was found a few times. The chain carries TRBV14 and TRBJ2-7; 7 bases match TRBD1. The CDR3 covers 22 residues. Germline V lookup: CDR1 SGHDN, CDR2 FVKESK. V shed 2 bases, J shed 0 bases, and the junction held 25 bases outside the gene matches. The CDR3 reads CASSQIHTFAKTGSRSSYEQYV. The CDR3 bases are TGTGCCAGCAGCCAAATCCATACCTTCGCGAAGACAGGGTCACGGAGCTCCTACGAGCAGTACGTC.

The chain has TRBV6-4 and TRBJ2-6; weak D call: TRBD1 (6 bases). V gave up 6 bases and J gave up 2 bases, with 14 bases separating them. Germline lookup yields CDR1 MRHNA and CDR2 SNTAGT. This CDR3 comprises 16 residues. The CDR3 protein is CASSGTSAAGANVLTF. For the CDR3, the DNA is TGTGCCAGCAGCGGGACATCAGCTGCTGGGGCCAACGTCCTGACTTTC.

This clone has just a few counts. The rearrangement links TRBV7-9 to TRBJ2-3; tentatively, D is TRBD2 (5 bases). The CDR3 is 14 amino acids. The V and J ends lost 0 bases and 2 bases respectively, with 6 bases between them. The germline gives CDR1 SEHNR, CDR2 FQNEAQ (reference sequence). CDR3 sequence (DNA): TGTGCCAGCAGCTTAGCGAGGGACACAGATACGCAGTATTTT. Translating gives CASSLARDTDTQYF.

This clone was observed a handful of times. V is TRBV5-1 and J is TRBJ2-7; D might be TRBD1 (5 bases). This CDR3 spans 12 amino acids. From germline, CDR1 is SGHRS and CDR2 YFSETQ. V was clipped by 3 bases and J by 4 bases, with 8 bases between them. CDR3 residues: CASSWGPYEQYF. Here the CDR3 DNA reads TGCGCCAGCAGCTGGGGCCCGTACGAGCAGTACTTC.

This chain connects TRBV29-1 to TRBJ2-1; TRBD2 might be the D (6 bases). CDR1 SQVTM and CDR2 ANQGSEA come from the germline V gene. V was shortened by 4 bases and J by 5 bases, with 12 bases between the two germline ends. This CDR3 has 13 amino acids. The CDR3: CSVAGTRNNEQFF. CDR3 coding DNA: TGCAGCGTTGCCGGGACTCGAAACAATGAGCAGTTCTTC.

A few counts support this clone. The chain joins TRBV18 to TRBJ1-1, with 7 bases fitting TRBD1. Per the germline V gene, CDR1 is KGHSH and CDR2 is LQKENI. The CDR3 consists of 13 residues. The trim removed 3 bases at V and 7 bases at J, leaving 5 bases unmatched. CDR3 sequence reads: CASSPGRDSEAFF. The CDR3 nucleotides read TGTGCCAGCTCACCCGGCAGGGACAGTGAAGCTTTCTTT.

This chain's CDR3 is CASTPRQDTQYF. CDR3 DNA sequence: TGTGCCAGCACCCCCAGGCAGGATACGCAGTATTTT. V gene TRBV28 combines with J gene TRBJ2-3; D is undetermined. V was trimmed by 7 bases and J by 6 bases, leaving 11 bases between them. The V gene's germline CDR1 is MDHEN and CDR2 SYDVKM. This CDR3 is built from 12 residues.

This clone was seen more than once but under ten times. This rearrangement joins TRBV10-2 to TRBJ1-5; D is ambiguous. The V and J ends lost 0 bases and 5 bases respectively, with 17 bases between them. Germline CDR1 reads WSHSY; CDR2 reads SAAADI. CDR3 size: 17 residues. The CDR3 reads CASSESWAADYDQPQHF. CDR3 nucleotides: TGCGCCAGCAGTGAGTCGTGGGCAGCGGACTATGATCAGCCCCAGCATTTT.

The rearrangement links TRBV28 to TRBJ1-2; the match to TRBD1 covers 8 bases. Trimming took 6 bases from V and 8 from J; bases not matched to a gene: 5. CDR1 MDHEN and CDR2 SYDVKM come from the germline V gene. The CDR3 length is 12 residues. CDR3 in amino acids: CASRTGERGYTF. CDR3 coding DNA: TGTGCCAGCAGGACAGGGGAGAGAGGCTACACCTTC.

The rearrangement joins TRBV19 to TRBJ1-2; 12 bases map to TRBD1. The CDR3 has 15 amino acids. V was clipped by 11 bases and J by 3 bases; unmatched bases: 10. Germline V gives CDR1 LNHDA, CDR2 SQIVND (reference sequence). The CDR3 DNA follows: TGTGCCTCTACAAAGGGGACAGGGGGCTACTATGGCTACACCTTC. The encoded protein is CASTKGTGGYYGYTF.

The chain uses TRBV11-1 and TRBJ2-5; TRBD2 agrees at 11 bases. The germline V gene has CDR1 SGHAT and CDR2 FQDESV (reference sequence). V shed 0 bases and J 1 base; nucleotides not matched to a gene: 4. The CDR3 extends over 17 amino acids. The DNA of the CDR3 is TGTGCCAGCAGCTTAGCCGGGACTAGCGGCCTCCAAGAGACCCAGTACTTC. Its protein is CASSLAGTSGLQETQYF.

This clone was found a few times. The V gene is TRBV4-3, the J gene TRBJ2-1; 9 nucleotides align to TRBD2. The J segment lost 4 bases and the V segment lost 3 bases, leaving 10 bases of the junction unmatched. This CDR3 comprises 17 residues. The germline V gene encodes CDR1 LGHNA and CDR2 YSLEER. The DNA for the CDR3 is TGCGCCAGCAGCCACGCAAGGGGGCTAGCGGGATACAATGAGCAGTTCTTC. This sequence encodes CASSHARGLAGYNEQFF.

The chain employs TRBV19 and TRBJ2-1, with 8 bases identical to TRBD2. Looked up from germline, CDR1 is LNHDA and CDR2 is SQIVND (reference sequence). Trimming at V came to 1 base and at J to 11 bases, leaving 7 bases not matched to a gene. This CDR3 is 14 amino acids long. The CDR3 here is CASSIGSGTKKQFF. The CDR3 DNA is TGTGCCAGTAGTATAGGTAGCGGGACTAAAAAGCAGTTCTTC.

This clone was detected only a few times. This chain links TRBV4-1 with TRBJ1-2, with TRBD1 as a possible D gene (6 bases). Trimming left V 1 base short and J 3 bases short, with 12 bases between. The CDR3 is 15 residues long. CDR1 and CDR2 from the germline V gene are MGHRA and YSYEKL. The CDR3 sequence is CASSQGGQTHYGYTF. As DNA, the CDR3 is TGCGCCAGCAGCCAAGGTGGACAGACCCACTATGGCTACACCTTC.

The table lists this clone with a few counts. This CDR3 is CASSGGQPGDEQYF. The CDR3 bases are TGTGCCAGCAGCGGGGGACAGCCTGGAGACGAGCAGTACTTC. V is TRBV9 and J is TRBJ2-7; 7 bases are shared with TRBD1. Looked up from germline, CDR1 is SGDLS and CDR2 is YYNGEE. The CDR3 runs 14 residues. The V and J ends lost 3 bases and 5 bases, in that order; junction bases with no gene match: 8.

This chain connects TRBV18 to TRBJ1-5, with 10 bases identical to TRBD1. Germline trimming cut 1 base from V and 3 bases from J; bases unmatched to any gene: 3. The CDR3 is made up of 16 amino acids. Looked up from germline, CDR1 is KGHSH and CDR2 is LQKENI. CDR3 sequence: CASSPRTGGPNQPQHF. CDR3 bases: TGTGCCAGCTCACCACGGACAGGGGGACCCAATCAGCCCCAGCATTTT.

This clone was recorded a few times. This chain links TRBV9 with TRBJ2-1; no reliable D call. The CDR3 consists of 15 residues. V lost 0 bases to trimming and J lost 0 bases, with 7 bases between them. CDR1 is SGDLS, CDR2 YYNGEE, per germline. This chain's CDR3 is CASSVGPYSYNEQFF. The DNA for the CDR3 is TGTGCCAGCAGCGTAGGGCCTTACTCCTACAATGAGCAGTTCTTC.

Only a few counts were recorded for this clone. The chain recombines TRBV7-2 with TRBJ2-3; unclear D gene. The germline CDR1 and CDR2 sequences are SGHTA and FQGNSA. Trimming stripped 5 bases from V and 1 base from J, with 10 bases between. This CDR3 region has 14 residues. Written as DNA, the CDR3 is TGTGCCAGCAGCAGTACACATGGCACAGATACGCAGTATTTT. This gives the protein CASSSTHGTDTQYF.

The CDR3 spells CASSPRQGTDTQYF. For the CDR3, the DNA is TGTGCCAGCAGCCCCCGACAGGGAACAGATACGCAGTATTTT. The gene calls are TRBV7-3 and TRBJ2-3; 7 positions agree with TRBD1. The CDR3 extends over 14 amino acids. CDR1 SGHTA and CDR2 FQGTGA come from the germline V gene. Trimming took 5 bases from V and 3 from J; bases not matched to a gene: 5.

The chain employs TRBV7-9 and TRBJ2-7; no clear D. CDR3 size: 12 residues. Trimming stripped 5 bases from V and 0 bases from J, with 5 bases between. The germline gives CDR1 SEHNR, CDR2 FQNEAQ (reference sequence). CDR3 protein: CASSASSYEQYF. In DNA, the CDR3 is TGTGCCAGCAGCGCTAGCTCCTACGAGCAGTACTTC.

The J gene is TRBJ1-1, the V gene TRBV6-5, with 7 positions matching TRBD1. Germline lookup yields CDR1 MNHEY and CDR2 SVGAGI. With 5 bases clipped from V and 6 bases from J, the junction kept 9 bases outside the gene matches. This CDR3 is 14 amino acids long. The DNA of the CDR3 is TGTGCCAGCAGTACCGTAGACAGGGTGGCTGAAGCTTTCTTT. Encoded protein: CASSTVDRVAEAFF.

CDR3 sequence reads: CAWTLTGSGRYNEQFF. The CDR3 DNA reads TGTGCCTGGACCCTGACGGGTAGCGGGCGGTACAATGAGCAGTTCTTC. The V gene is TRBV30, the J gene TRBJ2-1; 7 nucleotides align to TRBD2. Germline-derived CDR1 and CDR2 are GTSNPN and SVGIG (reference sequence). The CDR3 runs 16 residues. V lost 4 bases to trimming and J lost 4 bases; unmatched junction nucleotides: 13.

This clone was found a few times. V usage is TRBV19 and J usage is TRBJ1-5, with a weak D call TRBD1 (6 bases). Trimming pared 4 bases from V and 5 bases from J, leaving 12 bases between. Germline-derived CDR1 and CDR2 are LNHDA and SQIVND (reference sequence). The length of the CDR3 is 14 residues. This CDR3 is CASSRTVLDQPQHF. The CDR3 region has the DNA TGTGCCAGTAGTAGGACAGTCTTGGATCAGCCCCAGCATTTT.

This clone occurred a few times. The chain employs TRBV10-3 and TRBJ2-7; 9 bases are shared with TRBD2. The germline CDR1 and CDR2 sequences are ENHRY and SYGVKD. The CDR3 consists of 13 residues. The CDR3 DNA follows: TGCTCGGCGGGGGGGACCTTCGGTTGGGAGCAGTACGTC. Residues: CSAGGTFGWEQYV.

The chain couples TRBV7-8 to TRBJ1-1; D is uncertain. Trimming stripped 0 bases from V and 4 bases from J, with 6 bases between. Per the germline V gene, CDR1 is SGHVS and CDR2 is FQNEAQ. The CDR3 is made up of 13 amino acids. The CDR3: CASSLAPSTEAFF. DNA for the CDR3: TGTGCCAGCAGCTTAGCGCCGAGCACTGAAGCTTTCTTT.

This rearrangement joins TRBV11-2 to TRBJ2-5; D is ambiguous. This CDR3 region has 14 residues. Germline values: CDR1 SGHAT, CDR2 FQNNGV. V was pared by 7 bases and J by 2 bases, with 14 bases between. CDR3: CASTSPTHQETQYF. CDR3 DNA sequence: TGTGCCAGCACCTCCCCGACACATCAAGAGACCCAGTACTTC.

This clone has only a few counts. The J gene is TRBJ1-2, the V gene TRBV30; D is uncertain. The CDR3 contains 13 residues. Trimming pared 5 bases from V and 4 bases from J, leaving 14 bases between. CDR1 is GTSNPN, CDR2 SVGIG, per germline (reference sequence). CDR3 coding DNA: TGTGCCTGGGCGAGGCGGGAGGGCTATGGCTACACCTTC. Translating gives CAWARREGYGYTF.

This clone was seen only a few times. The chain uses TRBV27 and TRBJ2-3; 13 bases align to TRBD2. The germline CDR1 and CDR2 sequences are MNHEY and SMNVEV (reference sequence). This CDR3 has 16 residues. V shed 4 bases and J 3 bases; nucleotides not matched to a gene: 4. CDR3 in DNA: TGTGCCAGCAGTTCGGGACTAGCGGGGTTAACAGATACGCAGTATTTT. Protein product: CASSSGLAGLTDTQYF.

This clone was seen a few times. The chain is built from TRBV5-1 and TRBJ2-2, with TRBD1 matching 9 bases. The CDR3 sequence is 16 residues long. Germline values: CDR1 SGHRS, CDR2 YFSETQ. The V gene end was trimmed by 2 bases and the J gene end by 6 bases; junction bases not matched to a gene: 8. CDR3 DNA: TGCGCCAGCAGCTTACCCGGGACAGGGAGATCCGGGGAGCTGTTTTTT. Translating gives CASSLPGTGRSGELFF. Full variable domain (remainder filled in from reference TRBV5-1 and TRBJ2-2): KAGVTQTPRYLIKTRGQQVTLSCSPISGHRSVSWYQQTPGQGLQFLFEYFSETQRNKGNFPGRFSGRQFSNSRSEMNVSTLELGDSALYLCASSLPGTGRSGELFFGEGSRLTVL.